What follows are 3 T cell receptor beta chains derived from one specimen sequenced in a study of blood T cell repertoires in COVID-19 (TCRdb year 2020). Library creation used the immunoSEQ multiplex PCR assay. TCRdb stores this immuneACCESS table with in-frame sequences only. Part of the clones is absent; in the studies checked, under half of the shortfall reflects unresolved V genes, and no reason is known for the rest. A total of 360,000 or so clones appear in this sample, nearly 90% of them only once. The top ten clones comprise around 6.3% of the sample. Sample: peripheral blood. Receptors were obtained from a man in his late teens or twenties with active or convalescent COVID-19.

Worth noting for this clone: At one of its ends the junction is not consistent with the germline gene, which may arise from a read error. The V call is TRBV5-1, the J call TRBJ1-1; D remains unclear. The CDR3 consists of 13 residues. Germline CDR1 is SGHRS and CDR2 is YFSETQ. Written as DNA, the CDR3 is TGCGCCAGCAGCTTGTTGTATAACAATGAAGCTTTCTTT. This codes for CASSLLYNNEAFF.

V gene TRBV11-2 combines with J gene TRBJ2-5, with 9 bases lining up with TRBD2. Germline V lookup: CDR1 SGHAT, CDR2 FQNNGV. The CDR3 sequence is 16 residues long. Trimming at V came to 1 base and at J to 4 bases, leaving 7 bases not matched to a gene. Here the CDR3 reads CASSLASGNWGETQYF. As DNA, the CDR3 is TGTGCCAGCAGCTTAGCTAGCGGGAACTGGGGAGAGACCCAGTACTTC.

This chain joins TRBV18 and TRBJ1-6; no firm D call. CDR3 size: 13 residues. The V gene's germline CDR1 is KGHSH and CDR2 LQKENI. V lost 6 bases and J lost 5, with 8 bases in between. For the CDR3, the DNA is TGTGCCAGCTCTGCGCAGGATAATTCACCCCTCCACTTT. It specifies CASSAQDNSPLHF.